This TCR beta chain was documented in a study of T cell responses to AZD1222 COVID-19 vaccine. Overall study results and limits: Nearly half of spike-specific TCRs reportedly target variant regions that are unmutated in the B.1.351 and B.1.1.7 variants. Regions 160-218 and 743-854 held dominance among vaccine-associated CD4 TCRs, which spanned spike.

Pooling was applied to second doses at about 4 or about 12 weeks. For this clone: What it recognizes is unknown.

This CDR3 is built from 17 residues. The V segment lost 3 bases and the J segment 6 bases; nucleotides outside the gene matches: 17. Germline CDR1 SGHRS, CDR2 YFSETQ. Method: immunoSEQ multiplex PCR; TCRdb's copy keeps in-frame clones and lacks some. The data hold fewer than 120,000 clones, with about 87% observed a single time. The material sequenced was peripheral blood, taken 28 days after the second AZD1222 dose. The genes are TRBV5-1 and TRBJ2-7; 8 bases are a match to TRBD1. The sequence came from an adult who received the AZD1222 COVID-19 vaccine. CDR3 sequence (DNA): TGCGCCAGCAGCTCATCACCGGGACAGGCCGGGGGAAGCGAGCAGTACTTC. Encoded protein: CASSSSPGQAGGSEQYF.